This T cell receptor (beta chain) was observed in a study of a mutant IDH1 vaccine in newly diagnosed glioma. The time point is: week 11, during vaccination. Vaccination used 300 ug of mutant IDH1 20-mer peptide per dose, with topical imiquimod. Donor tumors were new WHO grade 3 or 4 IDH1-mutant, ATRX-lost astrocytomas. Only one count was recorded for this clone. Its target is not known. Assay used: immunoSEQ multiplex PCR; TCRdb lists only in-frame clones, some missing. This sample yields around 26,000 clones, of which roughly two thirds are seen a single time; 11% belongs to the top ten. Trimming took 2 bases from V and 4 from J; bases not matched to a gene: 10. CDR3 size: 16 residues. Germline V gives CDR1 MNHNY, CDR2 SVGAGI (reference sequence).

The source of this sequence is a man aged 18 to 29 with glioma. Some clones in this sample may be carry-over from other donors' samples. This chain uses TRBV6-6 with TRBJ1-2; 7 bases are shared with TRBD1. Sequencing was performed on peripheral blood mononuclear cells (PBMCs), taken from a glioma patient whose treatment included an IDH1 peptide vaccine. CDR3 sequence reads: CASSYNDPQGSYGYTF. In DNA form, the CDR3 reads TGTGCCAGCAGTTACAACGACCCACAGGGGAGCTATGGCTACACCTTC.